The next 22 T cell receptor beta chains were all read from a single sample in a study of a mutant IDH1 vaccine in newly diagnosed glioma. Here immunoSEQ multiplex PCR was the method, and the copy in TCRdb shows in-frame clones only, minus some. This table holds approximately 40,000 clones, over 80% found once. Time point here: week 11, during vaccination. Topical imiquimod was applied with each vaccine dose, which held 300 ug of mutant IDH1 20-mer peptide. No cognate antigen is known for these TCRs. The specimen was PBMCs, collected from a glioma patient whose treatment included an IDH1 peptide vaccine. The receptors were gathered from a man between 35 and 55 years old with glioma.

V is TRBV18 and J is TRBJ2-7; no clear D. The germline gives CDR1 KGHSH, CDR2 LQKENI. The CDR3 covers 13 residues. Trimming removed 3 bases at V and 3 bases at J, with 9 bases between. This chain's CDR3 is CASSPVRHYEQYF. CDR3 in DNA: TGTGCCAGCTCACCGGTACGGCACTACGAGCAGTACTTC.

This clone was counted only a few times. The genes are TRBV27 and TRBJ1-2, with D maybe TRBD1 (6 bases). Trimming stripped 5 bases from V and 8 bases from J, with 12 bases between. This CDR3 contains 12 residues. Germline-derived CDR1 and CDR2 are MNHEY and SMNVEV (reference sequence). The CDR3 loop reads CASSAQGQGYTF. DNA of the CDR3: TGTGCCAGCAGTGCCCAGGGGCAAGGCTACACCTTC.

This chain joins TRBV7-2 and TRBJ1-4; tentatively, D is TRBD1 (6 bases). The CDR3 consists of 14 residues. With 3 bases removed from V and 4 bases from J, the gap between germline ends came to 9 bases. Germline values: CDR1 SGHTA, CDR2 FQGNSA. The CDR3 nucleotides read TGTGCCAGCAGCTTCCAGGGGAGTAATGAAAAACTGTTTTTT. This encodes CASSFQGSNEKLFF.

The chain links TRBV5-1 to TRBJ2-7, with D maybe TRBD1 (6 bases). CDR1 and CDR2 (germline): SGHRS, YFSETQ. The CDR3 length is 15 residues. Trimming removed 5 bases at V and 1 base at J, with 16 bases between. The CDR3 protein is CASRPTGFKSYEQYF. The DNA for the CDR3 is TGCGCCAGCAGACCCACAGGGTTTAAGTCCTACGAGCAGTACTTC.

The chain employs TRBV5-4 and TRBJ2-3; TRBD2 might be the D (5 bases). This CDR3 contains 15 residues. V lost 3 bases and J lost 2, with 13 bases in between. The V gene's germline CDR1 is SGHNT and CDR2 YYREEE (reference sequence). CDR3 protein: CASSSRTFNTDTQYF. In DNA form, the CDR3 reads TGTGCCAGCAGCTCCCGGACTTTCAACACAGATACGCAGTATTTT.

This clone was seen a single time. The V call is TRBV9, the J call TRBJ2-1; tentatively, D is TRBD1 or TRBD2 (5 bases each). The V end was cut by 0 bases, the J end by 9 bases, with 19 bases between. CDR1 and CDR2 (germline): SGDLS, YYNGEE. The CDR3 runs 16 residues. The CDR3 DNA is TGTGCCAGCAGCGTAGCGTCGGGGCTAGAGGTTCGTGAGCAGTTCTTC. It yields the protein CASSVASGLEVREQFF.

V gene TRBV10-3 combines with J gene TRBJ2-3, with 7 positions matching TRBD2. Germline-derived CDR1 and CDR2 are ENHRY and SYGVKD. This CDR3 contains 14 residues. Losses at the gene ends were 8 bases for V and 2 bases for J; bases not matched to a gene: 7. CDR3: CAIGEAGFTDTQYF. CDR3 coding DNA: TGTGCCATCGGCGAAGCGGGATTCACAGATACGCAGTATTTT.

The chain recombines TRBV11-1 with TRBJ1-4; D is undetermined. This CDR3 contains 14 residues. Trimming removed 3 bases from V and 2 bases from J, with 7 bases in between. CDR1 and CDR2 from the germline V gene are SGHAT and FQDESV (reference sequence). This CDR3 reads CASSFWGTNEKLFF. CDR3 nucleotide sequence: TGTGCCAGCAGCTTCTGGGGTACTAATGAAAAACTGTTTTTT.

The chain couples TRBV27 to TRBJ2-3; D may match TRBD1 or TRBD2 (6 bases each). Germline V lookup: CDR1 MNHEY, CDR2 SMNVEV (reference sequence). The CDR3 has 16 amino acids. With 2 bases removed from V and 4 bases from J, the gap between germline ends came to 16 bases. The CDR3 coding sequence is TGTGCCAGCAGTTTACTGGTGGACGGGGGCGCAGATACGCAGTATTTT. Its translation: CASSLLVDGGADTQYF.

The V call is TRBV10-3, the J call TRBJ2-7; 7 bases map to TRBD1. Per the germline V gene, CDR1 is ENHRY and CDR2 is SYGVKD. The CDR3 length is 15 residues. The trim removed 3 bases at V and 3 bases at J, leaving 8 bases unmatched. DNA for the CDR3: TGTGCCATCAGTGACCCCTCTAGGGACAGCTACGAGCAGTACTTC. It codes for CAISDPSRDSYEQYF.

This chain connects TRBV6-5 to TRBJ2-7, with TRBD1 matching 9 bases. The CDR3 contains 15 residues. The germline V gene encodes CDR1 MNHEY and CDR2 SVGAGI. The trim removed 4 bases at V and 5 bases at J, leaving 9 bases unmatched. The CDR3 region is CASSSPGQGWHEQYF. In nucleotides, the CDR3 is TGTGCCAGCAGTTCGCCGGGACAGGGTTGGCACGAGCAGTACTTC.

V gene TRBV7-3 combines with J gene TRBJ2-3, with a possible D match to TRBD2 (6 bases). The V end lost 4 bases, the J end lost 5 bases, and 10 bases lay between the germline ends. Germline V gene data show CDR1 as SGHTA and CDR2 as FQGTGA. CDR3 length: 13 residues. Here the CDR3 reads CASSSGSGDTQYF. In DNA, the CDR3 is TGTGCCAGCAGCTCTGGTAGCGGAGATACGCAGTATTTT.

The genes are TRBV7-7 and TRBJ2-1; possibly TRBD1 for D (7 bases). Trimming removed 2 bases at V and 7 bases at J, with 12 bases between. The CDR3 totals 14 residues. CDR1 SSHAT and CDR2 FNYEAQ come from the germline V gene (reference sequence). The CDR3 sequence: CASSLLAGGNEQFF. The CDR3 DNA reads TGTGCCAGCAGCTTATTGGCAGGGGGGAATGAGCAGTTCTTC. The complete variable domain, with remaining parts taken from reference TRBV7-7 and TRBJ2-1, reads GAGVSQSPRYKVTKRGQDVTLRCDPISSHATLYWYQQALGQGPEFLTYFNYEAQPDKSGLPSDRFSAERPEGSISTLTIQRTEQRDSAMYRCASSLLAGGNEQFFGPGTRLTVL.

The chain employs TRBV6-6 and TRBJ2-3, with D maybe TRBD1 (6 bases). V gave up 6 bases and J gave up 2 bases, with 12 bases separating them. The germline V gene has CDR1 MNHNY and CDR2 SVGAGI (reference sequence). The CDR3 has 14 amino acids. Here the CDR3 DNA reads TGTGCCAGCAGCCGGGACACTTACACAGATACGCAGTATTTT. Residues: CASSRDTYTDTQYF.

This sequence joins TRBV19 and TRBJ2-7; a weak D match, TRBD1 (5 bases). Trimming stripped 6 bases from V and 1 base from J, with 7 bases between. Germline V CDR1 and CDR2: LNHDA, SQIVND (reference sequence). The CDR3 totals 12 residues. The CDR3, as DNA: TGTGCCAGTAGGGACACTTCCTACGAGCAGTACTTC. Translated: CASRDTSYEQYF.

The rearrangement joins TRBV7-2 to TRBJ1-5, with D unresolved. V lost 5 bases, J lost 2 bases, and 13 bases lay in between. The germline V gene has CDR1 SGHTA and CDR2 FQGNSA. This CDR3 has 15 amino acids. The CDR3 loop is CASSAQPRGNQPQHF. In nucleotides, the CDR3 is TGTGCCAGCAGCGCTCAACCGAGGGGCAATCAGCCCCAGCATTTT.

This sequence joins TRBV7-9 and TRBJ2-7; D not resolved. CDR3 length equals 15 residues. The V end was cut by 2 bases, the J end by 6 bases, with 17 bases between. Germline lookup yields CDR1 SEHNR and CDR2 FQNEAQ (reference sequence). The DNA for the CDR3 is TGTGCCAGCAGCTTAACGTTCCAGGTTGTGGGCGAGCAGTACTTC. Amino acids: CASSLTFQVVGEQYF.

The rearrangement joins TRBV9 to TRBJ1-2, with D maybe TRBD1 (5 bases). Deletions cut 3 bases from V and 5 bases from J, with 17 bases between. This CDR3 has 15 residues. Looked up from germline, CDR1 is SGDLS and CDR2 is YYNGEE. Written as DNA, the CDR3 is TGTGCCAGCAGCGAAGATCCGGGGCCAGTGTATGGCTACACCTTC. As protein: CASSEDPGPVYGYTF. The variable domain in full, with the rest retrieved from reference TRBV9 and TRBJ1-2, is DSGVTQTPKHLITATGQRVTLRCSPRSGDLSVYWYQQSLDQGLQFLIQYYNGEERAKGNILERFSAQQFPDLHSELNLSSLELGDSALYFCASSEDPGPVYGYTFGSGTRLTVV.

CDR3 amino acids: CASSPRYGQPQHF. The CDR3 DNA is TGTGCCAGCAGCCCTCGTTACGGTCAGCCCCAGCATTTT. The genes are TRBV28 and TRBJ1-5; no definite D call. V was trimmed by 6 bases and J by 6 bases, leaving 12 bases between them. This CDR3 is built from 13 residues. Germline V lookup: CDR1 MDHEN, CDR2 SYDVKM.

The gene calls are TRBV11-2 and TRBJ2-3, with a possible D match to TRBD2 (7 bases). The length of the CDR3 is 15 residues. V was clipped by 2 bases and J by 0 bases, with 9 bases between them. CDR1 and CDR2 from the germline V gene are SGHAT and FQNNGV. The CDR3 nucleotides read TGTGCCAGCAGCTTACGGGGGGCTAGCACAGATACGCAGTATTTT. Residues: CASSLRGASTDTQYF.

J is TRBJ2-7 and V is TRBV18; 7 bases align to TRBD2. V lost 3 bases, J lost 2 bases, and 4 bases stayed unmatched. Germline V gives CDR1 KGHSH, CDR2 LQKENI. The CDR3 extends over 14 amino acids. The CDR3 DNA sequence: TGTGCCAGCTCACCCGGGGGGAACCCCTACGAGCAGTACTTC. Encoded protein: CASSPGGNPYEQYF.

V gene TRBV7-9 combines with J gene TRBJ1-5; 9 bases match TRBD1. In germline, CDR1 is SEHNR, CDR2 FQNEAQ (reference sequence). V shed 5 bases, J shed 1 base, and the junction held 0 bases outside the gene matches. The CDR3 runs 14 residues. The CDR3 protein is CASSGTGSNQPQHF. The CDR3 DNA reads TGTGCCAGCAGCGGGACAGGGAGCAATCAGCCCCAGCATTTT.